The 19 T cell receptor beta chains given below trace back to one sample, sequenced in a study of graft-versus-host responses after intestinal transplantation. Graft tissue was processed to release intraepithelial and lamina propria lymphocytes. The data were produced by immunoSEQ multiplex PCR, yet TCRdb's version contains in-frame clones alone and is incomplete. The sample has tens of thousands of clones; approximately 88% are singletons. The specimen was ileum tissue, collected around 350 days after transplant. The receptors originated from a human patient who received an intestinal transplant, so some T cells may come from the graft donor.

This chain links TRBV5-5 with TRBJ2-1, with 7 positions matching TRBD1. Looked up from germline, CDR1 is SGHKS and CDR2 is YYEKEE (reference sequence). There are 17 residues in the CDR3. Germline trimming cut 1 base from V and 8 bases from J; bases unmatched to any gene: 15. CDR3 in amino acids: CASSLFFQSRGSDEQFF. In DNA form, the CDR3 reads TGTGCCAGCAGCTTGTTTTTCCAGTCCAGGGGGTCAGATGAGCAGTTCTTC.

V is TRBV28 and J is TRBJ1-1; 10 bases match TRBD1. Trimming removed 3 bases from V and 0 bases from J; junction bases left unmatched: 1. Per germline, CDR1 MDHEN and CDR2 SYDVKM. CDR3 length equals 15 residues. The CDR3, as DNA: TGTGCCAGCAGTTTGACAGGGGGCATGAACACTGAAGCTTTCTTT. This gives the protein CASSLTGGMNTEAFF.

The rearrangement uses TRBV11-3 and TRBJ2-1, with 11 positions matching TRBD1. V lost 2 bases to trimming and J lost 4 bases; unmatched junction nucleotides: 4. This CDR3 region has 16 residues. Germline V gene data show CDR1 as SGHNT and CDR2 as YENEEA. The DNA of the CDR3 is TGTGCCAGCAGCTTATCCGGGACAGGGGGTTACAATGAGCAGTTCTTC. It encodes CASSLSGTGGYNEQFF. Full variable domain (outside the CDR3, taken from reference TRBV11-3 and TRBJ2-1): EAGVVQSPRYKIIEKKQPVAFWCNPISGHNTLYWYLQNLGQGPELLIRYENEEAVDDSQLPKDRFSAERLKGVDSTLKIQPAELGDSAVYLCASSLSGTGGYNEQFFGPGTRLTVL.

The chain uses TRBV28 and TRBJ2-5; D is perhaps TRBD2 (5 bases). CDR1 MDHEN and CDR2 SYDVKM come from the germline V gene. Trimming took 7 bases from V and 5 from J, leaving 29 bases between them. This CDR3 contains 18 residues. The CDR3 coding sequence is TGTGCCAGCAACGCCAAGGCCCCAGAAAGTGGGAGAAGGGAGACCCAGTACTTC. Translation gives CASNAKAPESGRRETQYF.

The chain joins TRBV6-5 to TRBJ2-1; possibly TRBD2 for D (6 bases). Germline-derived CDR1 and CDR2 are MNHEY and SVGAGI. The CDR3 has 15 amino acids. V was trimmed by 0 bases and J by 4 bases, leaving 10 bases between them. The CDR3 sequence: CASSYSIAEYNEQFF. For the CDR3, the DNA is TGTGCCAGCAGTTACTCGATAGCGGAGTACAATGAGCAGTTCTTC.

The gene calls are TRBV4-1 and TRBJ2-3; 8 bases fit TRBD1. CDR3 length: 19 amino acids. V shed 0 bases and J 2 bases; nucleotides not matched to a gene: 13. CDR1 is MGHRA, CDR2 YSYEKL, per germline. DNA of the CDR3: TGCGCCAGCAGCCAAGATGAACTCCCCACAGGGGGAGTCACAGATACGCAGTATTTT. This sequence encodes CASSQDELPTGGVTDTQYF.

The V and J genes are TRBV4-2 and TRBJ1-5; D is possibly TRBD1 (6 bases). This CDR3 comprises 14 residues. Between the trimmed V and J ends, which lost 1 base and 4 bases, there was a span of 8 bases. Germline CDR1 and CDR2: LGHNA and YNFKEQ. CDR3 coding DNA: TGTGCCAGCAGCCAAGCAGGGGAGAATCAGCCCCAGCATTTT. It yields the protein CASSQAGENQPQHF.

The sample holds a few counts of this clone. The V gene is TRBV28, the J gene TRBJ1-5; D might be TRBD1 (5 bases). This CDR3 comprises 12 residues. Trimming stripped 6 bases from V and 13 bases from J, with 16 bases between. Germline V gives CDR1 MDHEN, CDR2 SYDVKM. Here the CDR3 DNA reads TGTGCCAGCAGCGAGTGGGGGGAGTCACAGCATTTT. This encodes CASSEWGESQHF. Using reference TRBV28 and TRBJ1-5 for the parts outside the CDR3, the full variable domain is DVKVTQSSRYLVKRTGEKVFLECVQDMDHENMFWYRQDPGLGLRLIYFSYDVKMKEKGDIPEGYSVSREKKERFSLILESASTNQTSMYLCASSEWGESQHFGDGTRLSIL.

This CDR3 reads CASSGTGGIAEAFF. CDR3 bases: TGTGCCAGCAGTGGGACAGGAGGAATCGCTGAAGCTTTCTTT. The V and J genes are TRBV25-1 and TRBJ1-1, with TRBD1 identical over 7 bases. CDR1 is MGHDK and CDR2 is SYGVNS in the germline V gene. The CDR3 runs 14 residues. The junction had 8 bases not matched to a gene; V was cut back by 4 bases and J by 6 bases.

V usage is TRBV5-1 and J usage is TRBJ1-2, with a weak D call TRBD1 (6 bases). The CDR3 contains 18 residues. V shed 5 bases and J shed 0 bases, with 23 bases lying between them. Germline V CDR1 and CDR2: SGHRS, YFSETQ. The CDR3 nucleotides are TGCGCCAGCAGTCCCGACAGGACACTACCAACCGCTAACTATGGCTACACCTTC. The encoded protein is CASSPDRTLPTANYGYTF. The whole variable domain, remainder taken from reference TRBV5-1 and TRBJ1-2, is KAGVTQTPRYLIKTRGQQVTLSCSPISGHRSVSWYQQTPGQGLQFLFEYFSETQRNKGNFPGRFSGRQFSNSRSEMNVSTLELGDSALYLCASSPDRTLPTANYGYTFGSGTRLTVV.

The V and J genes are TRBV9 and TRBJ1-2; 7 positions match TRBD1. With 4 bases clipped from V and 6 bases from J, the junction kept 9 bases outside the gene matches. CDR3 length equals 14 residues. Germline CDR1 and CDR2: SGDLS and YYNGEE. The CDR3 is CASSSPTGVDGYTF. The DNA of the CDR3 is TGTGCCAGCAGCTCTCCCACAGGGGTGGATGGCTACACCTTC. The variable domain in full, with the rest retrieved from reference TRBV9 and TRBJ1-2, is DSGVTQTPKHLITATGQRVTLRCSPRSGDLSVYWYQQSLDQGLQFLIQYYNGEERAKGNILERFSAQQFPDLHSELNLSSLELGDSALYFCASSSPTGVDGYTFGSGTRLTVV.

The chain has TRBV25-1 and TRBJ1-6; D not resolved. Germline CDR1 is MGHDK and CDR2 is SYGVNS. With 3 bases removed from V and 7 bases from J, the gap between germline ends came to 1 base. The CDR3 totals 11 residues. Here the CDR3 reads CASSDNSPLHF. The CDR3 DNA reads as TGTGCCAGCAGTGACAATTCACCCCTCCACTTT.

Turning to this clone: Its ends do not fully match the called genes, so a read error is possible. CDR3 sequence (DNA): TGTGCTAGCAGCTTGGCTCCCAGGGGGGCTGAAGCTTTCTTT. Protein: CASSLAPRGAEAFF. The chain carries TRBV7-7 and TRBJ1-1; 7 bases match TRBD1. CDR1 is SSHAT, CDR2 FNYEAQ, per germline (reference sequence). CDR3 length: 14 amino acids.

Comment on this clone: It is likely a read error, because the conserved phenylalanine at the end of the CDR3 is missing. This chain uses TRBV2 with TRBJ1-1; the match to TRBD1 covers 9 bases. With 6 bases clipped from V and 5 bases from J, the junction kept 13 bases outside the gene matches. The CDR3 totals 16 residues. Germline assignment: CDR1 SNHLY and CDR2 FYNNEI. CDR3 amino acids: CASSTDRGKGETEAFL. CDR3 nucleotide sequence: TGTGCCAGCAGCACGGACAGGGGTAAGGGTGAAACTGAAGCTTTCCTT.

V is TRBV6-1 and J is TRBJ2-2; D not resolved. Trimming cost V 4 bases and J 6 bases, with 12 bases left between them. The CDR3 runs to 14 residues. Germline CDR1 reads MNHNS; CDR2 reads SASEGT. In nucleotides, the CDR3 is TGTGCCAGCAGTGTGGACCGTTTGGCCGGGGAGCTGTTTTTT. Amino acids: CASSVDRLAGELFF.

The chain carries TRBV5-4 and TRBJ2-5, with 10 bases lining up with TRBD1. V gave up 2 bases and J gave up 5 bases; unmatched junction bases: 12. Germline V gene lookup returns CDR1 SGHNT and CDR2 YYREEE (reference sequence). There are 17 residues in the CDR3. The CDR3 spells CASSFGPQDRGWETQYF. Here the CDR3 DNA reads TGTGCCAGCAGCTTCGGACCTCAGGACAGGGGGTGGGAGACCCAGTACTTC.

V usage is TRBV4-1 and J usage is TRBJ2-5; D perhaps matches TRBD2 (7 bases). The germline V gene has CDR1 MGHRA and CDR2 YSYEKL. V lost 2 bases and J lost 5, with 18 bases in between. The length of the CDR3 is 16 residues. The CDR3 reads CASSQNAGADGETQYF. The CDR3 DNA sequence: TGCGCCAGCAGCCAAAACGCGGGGGCCGATGGGGAGACCCAGTACTTC.

This chain joins TRBV9 and TRBJ2-2; 10 nucleotides align to TRBD2. Germline V CDR1 and CDR2: SGDLS, YYNGEE. V dropped 2 bases and J dropped 6; count of bases not matched to a gene: 7. This CDR3 has 16 residues. The CDR3 nucleotides are TGTGCCAGCAGCGTTGACGGGACTAGCGTGGCCGGGGAGCTGTTTTTT. It is translated as CASSVDGTSVAGELFF.

Concerning this clone itself: A junction end diverges from the germline sequence, so it may reflect a read error. This sequence joins TRBV5-5 and TRBJ2-7; TRBD1 matches at 8 bases. The CDR3 is 14 residues long. Per the germline V gene, CDR1 is SGHKS and CDR2 is YYEKEE (reference sequence). The CDR3 DNA sequence: TGTGCCAGCAGTTTGGACAGGGTGTCCTACGAGCAGTACTTC. Translating gives CASSLDRVSYEQYF.